A selection of T cell receptor beta chains follows, all from one sample in a study of blood T cell repertoires in COVID-19. TCRdb's table, derived via immunoSEQ multiplex PCR, lists solely in-frame clones and lacks some. The sample has 200,000 to 300,000 clones; roughly 80% are singletons. The sequenced sample consisted of peripheral blood. All receptors derive from a woman aged 80 or over with acute or convalescent COVID-19. Both conserved end residues are part of each CDR3. A D gene is named only where the DNA matches it firmly. Clone size appears in some rows only: once, few, many, or a class for an expanded clone.

v_call,d_call,clone_size,j_call,cdr3_nt,cdr3_aa
TRBV4-2,NA,NA,TRBJ2-2,TGTGCCAGCAGCCAAGATCTAAGTAGAGGGAGTGGTAGTCCCGGGGAGCTGTTTTTT,CASSQDLSRGSGSPGELFF
TRBV19,NA,NA,TRBJ2-7,TGTGCCAGTAGTAGTTCCCAGGGGGGCTACGAGCAGTACTTC,CASSSSQGGYEQYF
TRBV9,TRBD2,NA,TRBJ2-1,TGTGCCAGCAGCGTAGGGACTAGCGGCTACAATGAGCAGTTCTTC,CASSVGTSGYNEQFF
TRBV2,TRBD1,once,TRBJ1-3,TGTGCCAGCGGGGGGACAGAATTCTCTGGAAACACCATATATTTT,CASGGTEFSGNTIYF
TRBV6-5,NA,NA,TRBJ2-7,TGTGCCAGCAGTACCTCGGGGAAGGAGCAGTACTTC,CASSTSGKEQYF
TRBV6-5,TRBD1,NA,TRBJ2-7,TGTGCCAGCAGTCGACCGGGACAGGGCCGTATGCAGCAGTACTTC,CASSRPGQGRMQQYF
TRBV12-5,NA,NA,TRBJ2-6,TGTGCTAGTGGTTCCTCCGGGGCCAACGTCCTGACTTTC,CASGSSGANVLTF
TRBV25-1,NA,NA,TRBJ1-2,TGTGCCAGCAGTGAATATCCGACGGAGCTAGAGGGCTACACCTTC,CASSEYPTELEGYTF
TRBV9,TRBD1,few,TRBJ1-5,TGTGCCAGCAGCCAGGGGGCAGGTAGTGATCAGCCCCAGCATTTT,CASSQGAGSDQPQHF
TRBV9,NA,NA,TRBJ2-2,TGTGCCAGCAGCCCCAGGGGCACCGGGGAGCTGTTTTTT,CASSPRGTGELFF
TRBV5-4,TRBD1,NA,TRBJ1-4,TGTGCCAGCAGCTCCTGGACAGGGTCAGACGAAAAACTGTTTTTT,CASSSWTGSDEKLFF
TRBV30,NA,NA,TRBJ1-1,TGTGCCTGGAGTGCCAACAGGGACACTGAAGCTTTCTTT,CAWSANRDTEAFF
TRBV5-1,TRBD2,NA,TRBJ2-3,TGCGCCAGCAGCATACGGACTAGCGGGAGTACAGATACGCAGTATTTT,CASSIRTSGSTDTQYF
TRBV18,TRBD1,few,TRBJ1-2,TGTGCCAGCTCACCCGGGGACAGGAGTTATGGCTACACCTTC,CASSPGDRSYGYTF
TRBV18,TRBD1,few,TRBJ1-6,TGTGCCAGCTCACCCGCCGGGACAGGGAGTTCACCCCTCCACTTT,CASSPAGTGSSPLHF
TRBV7-9,TRBD1,NA,TRBJ1-5,TGTGCCAGCAGCTCGACAGGGGTGGGTCAGCCCCAGCATTTT,CASSSTGVGQPQHF